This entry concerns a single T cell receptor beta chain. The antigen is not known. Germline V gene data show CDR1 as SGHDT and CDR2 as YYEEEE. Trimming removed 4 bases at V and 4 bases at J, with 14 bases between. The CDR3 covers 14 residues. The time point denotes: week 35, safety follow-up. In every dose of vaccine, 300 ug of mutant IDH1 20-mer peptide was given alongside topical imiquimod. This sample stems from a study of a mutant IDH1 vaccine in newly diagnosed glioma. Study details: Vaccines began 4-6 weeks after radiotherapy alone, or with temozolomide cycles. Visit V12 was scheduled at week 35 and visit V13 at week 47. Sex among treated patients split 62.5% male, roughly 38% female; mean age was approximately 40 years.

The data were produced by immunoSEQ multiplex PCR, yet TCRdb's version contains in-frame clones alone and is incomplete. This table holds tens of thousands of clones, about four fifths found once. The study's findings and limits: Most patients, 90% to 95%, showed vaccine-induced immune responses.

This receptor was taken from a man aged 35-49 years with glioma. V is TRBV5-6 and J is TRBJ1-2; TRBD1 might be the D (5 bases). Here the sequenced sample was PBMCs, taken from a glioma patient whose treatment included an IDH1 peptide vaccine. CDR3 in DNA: TGTGCCAGCAGCCCGCAAGGACAAGTCTATGGCTACACCTTC. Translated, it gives CASSPQGQVYGYTF. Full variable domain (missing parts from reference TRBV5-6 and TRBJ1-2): DAGVTQSPTHLIKTRGQQVTLRCSPKSGHDTVSWYQQALGQGPQFIFQYYEEEERQRGNFPDRFSGHQFPNYSSELNVNALLLGDSALYLCASSPQGQVYGYTFGSGTRLTVV.